This T cell receptor (beta chain) appears in the sequencing data of a study of CD8 T cells in ankylosing spondylitis. Findings of the study overall: Ankylosing spondylitis blood appeared to be characterized by a TCR beta motif of about 8 highly homologous variants. From matched ankylosing spondylitis synovial fluid, disease-linked clones were reportedly recovered at significantly enriched levels. Earlier studies detected some motif variants in reactive arthritis synovial fluid and blood. CD8+ disease-linked clones were present at relatively low frequencies in blood.

TCRdb re-called the 5' RACE reads through MiXCR, storing one row per CDR3 protein. The profile shows roughly 150,000 distinct CDR3 sequences, approximately 9% of them singletons. This clonotype came up a few times. Its target is unknown. Germline loops: CDR1 LNHDA, CDR2 SQIVND (reference sequence). The CDR3 is 13 amino acids. Trimming cost V 8 bases and J 7 bases, with 15 bases left between them. V gene TRBV19 combines with J gene TRBJ2-1; no reliable D call. Sequencing was carried out using blood, either unsorted or a sorted T cell fraction (not recorded which). This clonotype was sampled from a female donor with ankylosing spondylitis or in good health (not recorded which). DNA for the CDR3: TGTGCCAGTTTAGAGCTGTTGAATAATGAGCAGTTCTTC. Translation: CASLELLNNEQFF.